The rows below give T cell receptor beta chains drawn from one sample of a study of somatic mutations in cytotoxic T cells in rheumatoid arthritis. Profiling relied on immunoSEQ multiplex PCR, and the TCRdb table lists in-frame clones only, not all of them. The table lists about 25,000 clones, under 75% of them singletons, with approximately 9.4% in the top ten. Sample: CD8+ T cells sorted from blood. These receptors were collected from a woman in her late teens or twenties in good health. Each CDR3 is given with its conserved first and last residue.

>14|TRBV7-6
CASSREGNTGELFF
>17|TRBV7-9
CASSLALDGANTGELFF
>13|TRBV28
CASSEGGNQPQHF
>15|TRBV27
CASSLYREPYNEQFF
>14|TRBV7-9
CASSPRQGWDEQYF
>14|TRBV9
CASSVAGGDTEAFF
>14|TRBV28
CASSLKAAAGELFF
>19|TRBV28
CASSLTASGTGEIDQPQHF
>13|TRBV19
CASEHTAGKGYTF
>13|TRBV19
CASSPGLSSEQYF
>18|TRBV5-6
CASSLGLAEVSGANVLTF
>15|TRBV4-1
CASSQAKGGANTQYF
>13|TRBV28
CASSPQGLQPQHF
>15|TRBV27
CASSFQGPGFDEQFF
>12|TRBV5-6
CASSFGTGVAFF
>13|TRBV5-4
CASSVRDRETQYF
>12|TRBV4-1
CASVSLSSAQHF
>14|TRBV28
CASSYRGRNTEAFF
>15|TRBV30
CAWSAHRIKNTEAFF
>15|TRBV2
CASTGTSGHPSEQFF
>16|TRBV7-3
CASSPAPTGWSETQYF
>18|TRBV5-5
CASSLALLQGPTPNGYTF
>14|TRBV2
CASSAGQGYTEAFF
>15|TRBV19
CASSNGAYSNQPQHF
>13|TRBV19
CASKDGGSYEQYF
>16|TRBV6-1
CASSGLAGSNTGELFF
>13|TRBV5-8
CASSLVGGRELFF
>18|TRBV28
CASSLGLAGGPRTDTQYF
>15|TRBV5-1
CASSYAGTGNEKLFF
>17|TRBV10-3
CAISPGTSGRNTGELFF